This passage covers 20 T cell receptor beta chains from one sample sequenced in a study of T cells in Graves' hyperthyroidism and ophthalmopathy. The CDR3 regions of TCR beta were amplified from RNA transcripts. A set of HTBI primers served as the primers for a first-round RT-PCR of the TCR CDR3. MiXCR, applied by TCRdb to the multiplex PCR reads, yields one record per CDR3 protein. Altogether 150,000 or so distinct CDR3 sequences are present, about 20% being singletons, with the ten largest covering more than 60%. Sample: blood. All receptors come from a woman in her fifties or sixties with Graves' hyperthyroidism that later progressed to Graves' ophthalmopathy.

This clonotype has ten or more counts. V is TRBV12-3 or TRBV12-4 and J is TRBJ2-3; TRBD2 agrees at 15 bases. V lost 6 bases, J lost 6 bases, and 4 bases stayed unmatched. The CDR3 is 15 residues long. The CDR3 reads CASRLGLAGGDTQYF. The CDR3 coding sequence is TGTGCCAGCAGACTTGGACTAGCGGGAGGGGATACGCAGTATTTT.

The gene calls are TRBV11-3 and TRBJ2-7, with TRBD1 identical over 8 bases. The CDR3 has 16 amino acids. Germline V gives CDR1 SGHNT, CDR2 YENEEA. The ends lost 1 base at V and 2 bases at J; junction bases unmatched: 7. The DNA for the CDR3 is TGTGCCAGCAGCTTAGTGGGGACAGGTCGAACCTACGAGCAGTACTTC. Protein: CASSLVGTGRTYEQYF.

V usage is TRBV3-1 and J usage is TRBJ2-7; a possible D gene is TRBD1 (6 bases). Trimming removed 5 bases from V and 2 bases from J, with 13 bases in between. The CDR3 extends over 14 amino acids. Germline V CDR1 and CDR2: LGHDT, YNNKEL (reference sequence). The CDR3 region is CASSSDRITYEQYF. In DNA, the CDR3 is TGTGCCAGCAGCTCTGACAGGATTACCTACGAGCAGTACTTC.

This clonotype was counted a few times. The chain combines TRBV5-4 with TRBJ2-7, with D tentatively TRBD1 or TRBD2 (5 bases each). V shed 0 bases and J shed 5 bases, with 9 bases lying between them. Germline CDR1 reads SGHNT; CDR2 reads YYREEE (reference sequence). This CDR3 comprises 13 residues. CDR3 DNA: TGTGCCAGCAGCTTGGCCGGGACGGACGAGCAGTACTTC. Translated, it gives CASSLAGTDEQYF.

This chain links TRBV12-3 or TRBV12-4 with TRBJ1-1; TRBD1 might be the D (5 bases). The CDR3 spans 16 residues. The V gene lost 6 bases and the J gene lost 1 base, with 18 bases spanning the gap. The CDR3 nucleotides read TGTGCCAGCAGCTCCAATCCGGGACGGGAGAACACTGAAGCTTTCTTT. Protein sequence: CASSSNPGRENTEAFF.

Many counts were recorded for this clonotype. This sequence joins TRBV18 and TRBJ1-1; TRBD1 matches at 7 bases. Germline CDR1 KGHSH, CDR2 LQKENI. The CDR3 runs to 15 residues. Trimming took 4 bases from V and 10 from J; bases not matched to a gene: 15. CDR3 amino acids: CASSQDRAGVHGAFF. CDR3 DNA sequence: TGTGCCAGCTCACAAGACAGGGCTGGAGTTCATGGAGCTTTCTTT.

The rearrangement uses TRBV2 and TRBJ2-5, with a weak D call TRBD2 (5 bases). The CDR3 has 13 amino acids. Trimming stripped 5 bases from V and 1 base from J, with 8 bases between. Germline CDR1 and CDR2: SNHLY and FYNNEI. CDR3 residues: CASSSGSQETQYF. The DNA of the CDR3 is TGTGCCAGCAGTAGCGGTTCCCAAGAGACCCAGTACTTC.

The rearrangement joins TRBV12-3 or TRBV12-4 to TRBJ1-1; no reliable D call. There are 14 residues in the CDR3. V shed 1 base and J shed 4 bases, with 10 bases lying between them. In DNA, the CDR3 is TGTGCCAGCAGTTTAGATTGGGATACCACTGAAGCTTTCTTT. Translated, it gives CASSLDWDTTEAFF.

The rearrangement uses TRBV2 and TRBJ2-1; D is unclear. Trimming cost V 7 bases and J 1 base, with 8 bases left between them. The CDR3 contains 13 residues. Germline V CDR1 and CDR2: SNHLY, FYNNEI. This CDR3 is CASTTLSYNEQFF. CDR3 DNA sequence: TGTGCCAGCACGACTCTTTCCTACAATGAGCAGTTCTTC. The full variable domain, rest sourced from reference TRBV2 and TRBJ2-1, is EPEVTQTPSHQVTQMGQEVILRCVPISNHLYFYWYRQILGQKVEFLVSFYNNEISEKSEIFDDQFSVERPDGSNFTLKIRSTKLEDSAMYFCASTTLSYNEQFFGPGTRLTVL.

Points on this clonotype: Its ends do not fully match the called genes, so a read error is possible. The V and J genes are TRBV7-7 and TRBJ2-5; tentatively, D is TRBD2 (5 bases). The CDR3 runs 15 residues. The germline V gene encodes CDR1 SSHAT and CDR2 FNYEAQ (reference sequence). The CDR3 here is CASSRNDGRGETQYF. CDR3 bases: TGTGCTAGCAGCCGAAACGACGGACGGGGAGAGACCCAGTACTTC.

In this sample, this clonotype turned up many times. The CDR3 region is CASKELAVDTQYF. Written as DNA, the CDR3 is TGTGCCAGCAAGGAACTAGCAGTAGATACGCAGTATTTT. The chain carries TRBV7-9 and TRBJ2-3; maybe TRBD2 (6 bases). V lost 7 bases and J 5 bases, leaving 13 bases between the germline ends. Looked up from germline, CDR1 is SEHNR and CDR2 is FQNEAQ (reference sequence). The CDR3 is 13 residues long.

This clonotype was counted ten times or more. The rearrangement links TRBV20-1 to TRBJ2-1, with 7 bases fitting TRBD2. The CDR3 contains 13 residues. Trimming removed 1 base from V and 5 bases from J; junction bases left unmatched: 2. Germline CDR1 DFQATT, CDR2 SNEGSKA (reference sequence). CDR3 protein: CSARGLADNEQFF. In DNA, the CDR3 is TGCAGTGCTAGAGGGCTAGCGGACAATGAGCAGTTCTTC.

Many counts were recorded for this clonotype. V usage is TRBV28 and J usage is TRBJ1-2, with D uncertain. V gave up 3 bases and J gave up 6 bases, with 8 bases separating them. This CDR3 contains 12 residues. Germline V gene lookup returns CDR1 MDHEN and CDR2 SYDVKM. CDR3 nucleotide sequence: TGTGCCAGCAGTTTCCTTGGCCATGGCTACACCTTC. Its protein is CASSFLGHGYTF.

This clonotype has ten or more counts. The chain joins TRBV3-1 to TRBJ1-3, with D possibly matching TRBD1 (5 bases). V lost 6 bases to trimming and J lost 4 bases, with 10 bases between them. Germline loops: CDR1 LGHDT, CDR2 YNNKEL (reference sequence). There are 13 residues in the CDR3. CDR3 sequence: CASSQGSGNTIYF. The CDR3, as DNA: TGTGCCAGCAGTCAGGGATCCGGAAACACCATATATTTT.

This clonotype appeared a few times. This chain joins TRBV11-3 and TRBJ2-5; maybe TRBD1 (6 bases). The CDR3 extends over 13 amino acids. V was cut by 3 bases and J by 5 bases, with 10 bases left in between. Germline values: CDR1 SGHNT, CDR2 YENEEA. The CDR3, as DNA: TGTGCCAGCAGCTTGGGGGCGCAGGAGACCCAGTACTTC. This sequence encodes CASSLGAQETQYF.

This clonotype was counted between two and nine times. Without the conserved terminal phenylalanine or tryptophan, this CDR3 likely stems from a read error. The chain has TRBV27 and TRBJ2-2; no definite D call. Germline V gene lookup returns CDR1 MNHEY and CDR2 SMNVEV (reference sequence). The CDR3 is made up of 11 amino acids. The V and J ends lost 3 bases and 6 bases respectively, with 2 bases between them. CDR3 sequence: CASSLAGELFL. CDR3 bases: TGTGCCAGCAGTTTGGCCGGGGAGCTGTTTCTT.

This clonotype showed up many times. This rearrangement joins TRBV20-1 to TRBJ2-1; 7 bases map to TRBD2. Germline CDR1 is DFQATT and CDR2 is SNEGSKA (reference sequence). V trimming: 0 bases; J trimming: 4 bases; junction bases outside the gene matches: 6. This CDR3 comprises 15 residues. The CDR3 reads CSARDFASGYNEQFF. Here the CDR3 DNA reads TGCAGTGCTAGAGATTTTGCTAGCGGTTACAATGAGCAGTTCTTC.

The genes are TRBV3-1 and TRBJ2-1, with TRBD2 matching over 9 bases. Losses at the gene ends were 4 bases for V and 9 bases for J; bases not matched to a gene: 19. CDR1 is LGHDT and CDR2 is YNNKEL in the germline V gene (reference sequence). This CDR3 comprises 18 residues. The CDR3 nucleotides read TGTGCCAGCAGCCCGGGGGTGGCGGGAGGGGAGTACAAGCCTGAGCAGTTCTTC. Amino acid sequence: CASSPGVAGGEYKPEQFF.

This clonotype was counted only a few times. CDR3 in DNA: TGCAGCGTTGAAGACCTGGGAGGGGGTTTCAACGAGCAGTACTTC. Translating it yields CSVEDLGGGFNEQYF. The chain links TRBV29-1 to TRBJ2-7, with D possibly TRBD2 on 7 matching bases. Germline V lookup: CDR1 SQVTM, CDR2 ANQGSEA. CDR3 length: 15 residues. Trimming stripped 0 bases from V and 5 bases from J, with 17 bases between.

This clonotype was counted at least ten times. The J gene is TRBJ2-3, the V gene TRBV20-1; D ambiguous. This CDR3 region has 15 residues. Trimming shortened V by 2 bases and J by 1 base, and 13 bases separated the two germline ends. Germline CDR1 DFQATT, CDR2 SNEGSKA (reference sequence). CDR3 residues: CSARPPTGGTDTQYF. The CDR3 region has the DNA TGCAGTGCTAGACCCCCAACGGGTGGCACAGATACGCAGTATTTT.